This is a list of T cell receptor beta chains from one sample in a study of response to subunit inactivated influenza vaccine. TCRdb re-called the RT-PCR reads with MiXCR, one entry per CDR3 protein. This table has more than 400,000 distinct CDR3 sequences, 9.5% to 12% appearing once. Source: PBMCs from blood, taken roughly 48 days after vaccination. The origin of the receptors is a man aged 50-59 years who received an inactivated influenza vaccine. The CDR3 runs from the conserved cysteine through the conserved F or W. Each record gives: D gene, V gene, clone size, J gene, CDR3 protein, CDR3 DNA. D genes are given only for firm matches. Only some rows state a clone size, as once, few, many or a class for expanded clones.

NA,TRBV28,NA,TRBJ1-6,CASRPTGSGSPLHF,TGTGCCAGCAGGCCGACAGGATCGGGTTCACCCCTCCACTTT
NA,TRBV7-6,many,TRBJ2-2,CASSLVTRSDTGELFF,TGTGCCAGCAGCTTAGTCACTCGTTCCGACACCGGGGAGCTGTTTTTT
NA,TRBV10-3,few,TRBJ2-7,CATRTDSYEQYF,TGTGCCACCCGGACAGACTCCTACGAGCAGTACTTC
TRBD2,TRBV7-8,once,TRBJ2-7,CASRSNSGSSYEQYF,TGTGCCAGCAGATCGAATAGCGGGAGCTCCTACGAGCAGTACTTC
NA,TRBV5-5,NA,TRBJ2-6,CASSLDRAAGANVLTF,TGTGCCAGCAGCTTGGACAGAGCGGCTGGGGCCAACGTCCTGACTTTC
TRBD2,TRBV5-6,many,TRBJ2-7,CASSATGTRSYEQYF,TGTGCCAGCAGCGCGACCGGGACTAGGAGCTACGAGCAGTACTTC
NA,TRBV7-2,few,TRBJ2-1,CASSFGRSYNEQFF,TGTGCCAGCAGCTTTGGCCGCTCCTACAATGAGCAGTTCTTC
NA,TRBV6-5,few,TRBJ2-7,CASSYSPSSYEQYF,TGTGCCAGCAGTTACTCGCCCTCTTCGTACGAGCAGTACTTC
NA,TRBV4-3,NA,TRBJ2-1,CASSQDWAANEQFF,TGCGCCAGCAGCCAAGATTGGGCGGCCAATGAGCAGTTCTTC
NA,TRBV15,few,TRBJ2-4,CATSRELTPGDIQYF,TGTGCCACCAGCAGAGAACTCACCCCAGGGGACATTCAGTACTTC
TRBD2,TRBV7-3,few,TRBJ2-3,CASSMGLTTDTQYF,TGTGCCAGCAGCATGGGACTAACCACAGATACGCAGTATTTT
TRBD2,TRBV12-3/TRBV12-4,NA,TRBJ2-6,CASTGGVAGANVLTF,TGTGCCAGCACCGGGGGGGTTGCTGGGGCCAACGTCCTGACTTTC
TRBD1,TRBV6-2/TRBV6-3,few,TRBJ2-3,CASRAGTGGQDTQYF,TGTGCCAGCAGAGCCGGGACAGGGGGTCAGGATACGCAGTATTTT
NA,TRBV5-1,NA,TRBJ1-2,CASSLEADGYTF,TGCGCCAGCAGCTTGGAGGCAGATGGCTACACCTTC
TRBD1,TRBV6-5,many,TRBJ1-2,CASSFRDRGLYGYTF,TGTGCCAGCAGTTTCCGGGACAGGGGGCTCTATGGCTACACCTTC
TRBD1,TRBV11-2,few,TRBJ1-1,CASSFRTGVPPWNTEAFF,TGTGCCAGCAGCTTTAGGACAGGGGTACCACCCTGGAACACTGAAGCTTTCTTT
NA,TRBV20-1,NA,TRBJ1-1,CSAREVTGHTEAFF,TGCAGTGCTAGAGAGGTTACGGGACACACTGAAGCTTTCTTT
NA,TRBV9,few,TRBJ1-2,CASTPVLNPREFGYTF,TGTGCCAGCACCCCTGTTTTAAATCCCAGGGAGTTCGGCTACACCTTC
NA,TRBV5-6,few,TRBJ2-3,CASSIGTPLHPSTDTQYF,TGTGCCAGCAGCATCGGGACCCCCTTACACCCTAGCACAGATACGCAGTATTTT
NA,TRBV10-3,NA,TRBJ2-2,CAISQGRDTGELFF,TGTGCCATCAGCCAGGGGCGCGACACCGGGGAGCTGTTTTTT
TRBD2,TRBV15,few,TRBJ2-1,CATSRVGAGGYNEQFF,TGTGCCACCAGCAGAGTAGGAGCGGGGGGGTACAATGAGCAGTTCTTC
NA,TRBV5-5,few,TRBJ2-7,CASSLGPGPLYEQYF,TGTGCCAGCAGCTTGGGTCCCGGGCCGCTCTACGAGCAGTACTTC
NA,TRBV29-1,many,TRBJ1-1,CSVWVRAEAFF,TGCAGCGTCTGGGTGAGGGCGGAAGCTTTCTTT
NA,TRBV4-1,few,TRBJ2-3,CASQKEYTQYF,TGCGCCTCCCAAAAGGAGTATACGCAGTATTTT
TRBD1,TRBV7-8,NA,TRBJ1-4,CASSLGRTGATNEKLFF,TGTGCCAGCAGCTTAGGGCGGACAGGCGCAACTAATGAAAAACTGTTTTTT
NA,TRBV3-1,few,TRBJ1-1,CASSQREEAFF,TGTGCCAGCAGCCAAAGGGAAGAAGCTTTCTTT
TRBD2,TRBV9,few,TRBJ2-7,CASSPSGVAGVIYEQYF,TGTGCCAGCAGCCCGTCGGGGGTAGCGGGAGTTATTTACGAGCAGTACTTC
TRBD1,TRBV6-5,NA,TRBJ1-5,CASSYPGQGSNQPQHF,TGTGCCAGCAGTTACCCGGGACAGGGGTCGAATCAGCCCCAGCATTTT
TRBD1,TRBV10-3,NA,TRBJ2-7,CAISDDAGTGSYEQYF,TGTGCCATCAGTGATGATGCCGGGACAGGGTCCTACGAGCAGTACTTC
NA,TRBV6-2/TRBV6-3,NA,TRBJ1-1,CASSSRSMNTEAFF,TGTGCCAGCAGTTCCCGGAGTATGAACACTGAAGCTTTCTTT
NA,TRBV14,NA,TRBJ2-5,CASSQRGTLRWETQYF,TGTGCCAGCAGCCAACGCGGGACCCTCCGGTGGGAGACCCAGTACTTC
TRBD2,TRBV4-3,NA,TRBJ2-3,CASSQVVGLAADTQYF,TGCGCCAGCAGCCAAGTTGTGGGACTAGCGGCGGATACGCAGTATTTT
TRBD1,TRBV4-1,NA,TRBJ2-4,CASSQPGQGAASAKNIQYF,TGCGCCAGCAGCCAGCCGGGACAGGGGGCCGCCTCAGCCAAAAACATTCAGTACTTC
TRBD2,TRBV2,NA,TRBJ2-3,CASCLASASGGSTDTQYF,TGTGCCAGCTGTTTAGCCTCGGCTAGCGGGGGCAGCACAGATACGCAGTATTTT
NA,TRBV11-2,NA,TRBJ1-2,CASSVGGPYGYTF,TGTGCCAGCAGCGTGGGAGGCCCCTATGGCTACACCTTC
NA,TRBV20-1,many,TRBJ2-7,CSARGSEQNPYEQYF,TGCAGTGCTAGAGGTTCAGAACAGAACCCCTACGAGCAGTACTTC
NA,TRBV20-1,NA,TRBJ2-5,CSTRGGQETQYF,TGCAGTACTAGAGGGGGGCAAGAGACCCAGTACTTC
NA,TRBV7-9,few,TRBJ1-1,CASSHRVGNAFF,TGTGCCAGCTCACACCGGGTGGGCAACGCTTTCTTT
TRBD2,TRBV20-1,few,TRBJ2-7,CSAMRGTSGTIRGYEQYF,TGCAGTGCTATGCGGGGGACTAGCGGGACCATCCGGGGATACGAGCAGTACTTC
NA,TRBV6-5,many,TRBJ2-1,CASSYSTREHYNEQFF,TGTGCCAGCAGTTACTCGACCAGGGAGCACTACAATGAGCAGTTCTTC
TRBD1,TRBV6-2/TRBV6-3,NA,TRBJ2-7,CASSWTGTREQYF,TGTGCCAGCAGCTGGACAGGGACGCGCGAGCAGTACTTC
NA,TRBV5-1,NA,TRBJ2-5,CASSSGTRETQYF,TGCGCCAGCAGCTCGGGGACTCGCGAGACCCAGTACTTC